The 30 T cell receptor beta chains below all came from one sample that was sequenced in a study of blood T cell repertoires in COVID-19. Generated by immunoSEQ multiplex PCR, the TCRdb table keeps only in-frame clones and is missing some. This table holds some 200,000 clones, 70% to 80% found once. Sample: peripheral blood. The receptors originated from a woman in her 50s with active or convalescent COVID-19.

This clone came up once. The rearrangement links TRBV12-3 or TRBV12-4 to TRBJ1-2; D unresolved. The CDR3 is 12 amino acids. V was cut by 5 bases and J by 6 bases, with 10 bases left in between. CDR3 DNA: TGTGCCAGCAGTGCGTCCTTAGATGGCTACACCTTC. This codes for CASSASLDGYTF.

The chain carries TRBV12-5 and TRBJ2-7; the match to TRBD2 covers 12 bases. Germline V gene lookup returns CDR1 LGHNT and CDR2 FRNRAP. Trimming cost V 0 bases and J 2 bases; bases outside gene matches: 2. CDR3 length: 16 residues. The CDR3 DNA reads TGTGCTAGTGGTTTGGTCGCTAGCGGGGGGGCCTACGAGCAGTACTTC. Translating it yields CASGLVASGGAYEQYF.

This chain connects TRBV6-2 or TRBV6-3 to TRBJ2-7, with TRBD1 as a possible D gene (5 bases). Germline V lookup: CDR1 MNHEY, CDR2 SVGEGT. Trimming cost V 2 bases and J 1 base, with 12 bases left between them. The CDR3 is 15 amino acids. CDR3 nucleotides: TGTGCCAGCAGTTACGGGGCTACTCCTTCCTACGAGCAGTACTTC. Translating gives CASSYGATPSYEQYF.

V is TRBV19 and J is TRBJ2-7, with 10 bases fitting TRBD1. CDR1 and CDR2 from the germline V gene are LNHDA and SQIVND (reference sequence). This CDR3 spans 16 amino acids. With V trimmed by 5 bases and J by 1 base, 8 bases remained unmatched. Written as DNA, the CDR3 is TGTGCCAGTAGTCAACCAAAGGACAGGGGGTCCTACGAGCAGTACTTC. Encoded protein: CASSQPKDRGSYEQYF.

The chain recombines TRBV20-1 with TRBJ2-3; TRBD2 matches at 9 bases. CDR3 length: 14 residues. CDR1 and CDR2 from the germline V gene are DFQATT and SNEGSKA (reference sequence). With V trimmed by 3 bases and J by 3 bases, 4 bases remained unmatched. CDR3 sequence reads: CSASSREGTDTQYF. CDR3 in DNA: TGCAGTGCTAGTTCGCGGGAGGGTACAGATACGCAGTATTTT.

The gene calls are TRBV9 and TRBJ1-2; 11 bases are a match to TRBD1. The CDR3 totals 15 residues. Germline-derived CDR1 and CDR2 are SGDLS and YYNGEE. V gave up 4 bases and J gave up 4 bases; unmatched junction bases: 6. The CDR3 reads CASSPGTGGGYGYTF. DNA of the CDR3: TGTGCCAGCAGCCCCGGGACAGGGGGGGGCTATGGCTACACCTTC.

The V and J genes are TRBV7-3 and TRBJ2-5; D is possibly TRBD1 (6 bases). This CDR3 region has 13 residues. The germline gives CDR1 SGHTA, CDR2 FQGTGA. V was cut by 0 bases and J by 4 bases, with 6 bases left in between. The chain's CDR3 is CASSLTRGETQYF. The DNA of the CDR3 is TGTGCCAGCAGCTTAACCAGGGGAGAGACCCAGTACTTC.

This clone has more than one count but fewer than ten. The rearrangement joins TRBV7-9 to TRBJ2-1, with 8 bases lining up with TRBD1. Per the germline V gene, CDR1 is SEHNR and CDR2 is FQNEAQ (reference sequence). CDR3 length: 11 residues. The trim removed 11 bases at V and 3 bases at J, leaving 0 bases unmatched. The CDR3 sequence: CAGQGYNEQFF. The CDR3 bases are TGTGCCGGACAGGGCTACAATGAGCAGTTCTTC.

The chain has TRBV3-1 (or the pseudogene TRBV3-2) and TRBJ2-3; D might be TRBD2 (5 bases). The CDR3 length is 17 residues. V lost 3 bases and J lost 2, with 18 bases in between. Germline loops: CDR1 LGHDT, CDR2 YNNKEL (reference sequence). CDR3 nucleotides: TGTGCCAGCAGCCATCTAAGTCCCCCCCGGGACACAGATACGCAGTATTTT. This codes for CASSHLSPPRDTDTQYF.

The V and J genes are TRBV4-2 and TRBJ2-3; 12 bases are a match to TRBD2. This CDR3 is built from 20 residues. V was clipped by 0 bases and J by 3 bases; unmatched bases: 13. Germline V gene sequence: CDR1 LGHNA, CDR2 YNFKEQ. The CDR3 DNA is TGTGCCAGCAGCCAAGAATGGGCTAGCGGGGGGGCCCAGATAACAGATACGCAGTATTTT. Its protein is CASSQEWASGGAQITDTQYF.

This sequence joins TRBV30 and TRBJ1-2, with D unresolved. Germline values: CDR1 GTSNPN, CDR2 SVGIG (reference sequence). The length of the CDR3 is 12 residues. V lost 1 base to trimming and J lost 2 bases, with 5 bases between them. CDR3 sequence: CAWSAGNYGYTF. For the CDR3, the DNA is TGTGCCTGGAGTGCAGGAAACTATGGCTACACCTTC.

The V and J genes are TRBV7-3 and TRBJ2-1, with 11 nucleotides matching TRBD2. Germline CDR1 SGHTA, CDR2 FQGTGA. Trimming removed 5 bases from V and 4 bases from J; junction bases left unmatched: 7. This CDR3 has 16 residues. This CDR3 is CASSPRGTSGYNEQFF. CDR3 in DNA: TGTGCCAGCAGCCCCCGAGGGACTAGCGGATACAATGAGCAGTTCTTC. The entire variable domain, with the rest obtained from reference TRBV7-3 and TRBJ2-1, is as follows: GAGVSQTPSNKVTEKGKYVELRCDPISGHTALYWYRQSLGQGPEFLIYFQGTGAADDSGLPNDRFFAVRPEGSVSTLKIQRTERGDSAVYLCASSPRGTSGYNEQFFGPGTRLTVL.

The chain links TRBV2 to TRBJ2-1, with D unclear. Germline-derived CDR1 and CDR2 are SNHLY and FYNNEI. The CDR3 has 14 amino acids. The germline V and J ends were trimmed by 4 bases and 8 bases, with 15 bases remaining between them. The CDR3 reads CASSGNSGFDEQFF. CDR3 coding DNA: TGTGCCAGCAGTGGGAACTCCGGGTTTGATGAGCAGTTCTTC.

With regard to this clone: The sample carries other DNA sequences with the same CDR3. CDR3 DNA sequence: TGTGCCAGTAGTCCCCGAAGAGACACTGAAGCTTTCTTT. Translated, it gives CASSPRRDTEAFF. This sequence joins TRBV19 and TRBJ1-1; the D is unclear. V lost 5 bases and J lost 3, with 10 bases in between. Germline CDR1 reads LNHDA; CDR2 reads SQIVND (reference sequence). The CDR3 extends over 13 amino acids. Full variable domain (missing parts from reference TRBV19 and TRBJ1-1): DGGITQSPKYLFRKEGQNVTLSCEQNLNHDAMYWYRQDPGQGLRLIYYSQIVNDFQKGDIAEGYSVSREKKESFPLTVTSAQKNPTAFYLCASSPRRDTEAFFGQGTRLTVV.

The chain uses TRBV4-3 and TRBJ2-7; tentatively, D is TRBD1 (6 bases). Trimming stripped 3 bases from V and 1 base from J, with 13 bases between. There are 15 residues in the CDR3. Germline loops: CDR1 LGHNA, CDR2 YSLEER. DNA of the CDR3: TGCGCCAGCAGCCACTACAGGGATATGTCCTACGAGCAGTACTTC. Its translation: CASSHYRDMSYEQYF.

This clone was recorded once. The V and J genes are TRBV30 and TRBJ2-3, with TRBD2 identical over 13 bases. This CDR3 spans 15 amino acids. The V segment lost 4 bases and the J segment 3 bases; nucleotides outside the gene matches: 4. CDR1 is GTSNPN, CDR2 SVGIG, per germline (reference sequence). The CDR3: CAWTPGLAGTDTQYF. The CDR3 DNA reads TGTGCCTGGACCCCGGGACTAGCGGGAACAGATACGCAGTATTTT.

This clone was detected only once. This chain uses TRBV9 with TRBJ2-1; maybe TRBD2 (6 bases). The CDR3 has 14 residues. Trimming took off 0 bases at V and 9 bases at J, with 13 bases between the two ends. Germline CDR1 reads SGDLS; CDR2 reads YYNGEE. The CDR3 loop is CASSVGGALSEQFF. CDR3 DNA sequence: TGTGCCAGCAGCGTAGGCGGGGCTCTCAGTGAGCAGTTCTTC.

CDR3 sequence reads: CASSNRQGYDTGELFF. As DNA, the CDR3 is TGTGCCAGTAGTAACAGACAGGGGTACGACACCGGGGAGCTGTTTTTT. The chain employs TRBV19 and TRBJ2-2; 8 bases match TRBD1. V was pared by 4 bases and J by 3 bases, with 7 bases of the junction left unmatched. Germline CDR1 is LNHDA and CDR2 is SQIVND (reference sequence). There are 16 residues in the CDR3. The full variable domain, in which reference TRBV19 and TRBJ2-2 provide the parts outside the CDR3, is DGGITQSPKYLFRKEGQNVTLSCEQNLNHDAMYWYRQDPGQGLRLIYYSQIVNDFQKGDIAEGYSVSREKKESFPLTVTSAQKNPTAFYLCASSNRQGYDTGELFFGEGSRLTVL.

This clone was observed a handful of times. This chain links TRBV6-6 with TRBJ2-3; TRBD2 matches 10 bases. This CDR3 spans 14 amino acids. Germline trimming cut 8 bases from V and 3 bases from J; bases unmatched to any gene: 5. CDR1 is MNHNY and CDR2 is SVGAGI in the germline V gene (reference sequence). As DNA, the CDR3 is TGTGCCAGCTTGTTAGCGGGGGGAACAGATACGCAGTATTTT. It translates to CASLLAGGTDTQYF.

Comments on this clone: A single base separates this from a much larger clone, so it may be a read error. The sample has other DNA sequences that encode this CDR3 too. The genes are TRBV4-3 and TRBJ2-7, with 8 bases fitting TRBD1. Trimming at V came to 3 bases and at J to 2 bases, leaving 0 bases not matched to a gene. Germline values: CDR1 LGHNA, CDR2 YSLEER. The CDR3 is made up of 13 amino acids. CDR3 sequence reads: CASSQDRAYEQYF. The CDR3 bases are TGCGCCAGCAGCCAGGACAGGGCCTACGAGCAGTACTTC.

A single count supports this clone. Germline and junction disagree at one end, which may indicate a read error. The gene calls are TRBV28 and TRBJ2-7; TRBD2 is a possible D gene (6 bases). The CDR3 extends over 11 amino acids. CDR1 is MDHEN and CDR2 is SYDVKM in the germline V gene. CDR3 DNA: TGTGCCAGCGGACCCACCGGGACTGTCGGCTTC. Its translation: CASGPTGTVGF.

This sequence joins TRBV30 and TRBJ1-4; 9 nucleotides align to TRBD1. Trimming cost V 3 bases and J 15 bases; bases outside gene matches: 5. CDR3 length equals 11 residues. Germline V lookup: CDR1 GTSNPN, CDR2 SVGIG (reference sequence). CDR3 DNA: TGTGCCTGGAGCAGGGGACAGGGAGTGTTTTTT. Amino acid sequence: CAWSRGQGVFF.

The rearrangement uses TRBV30 and TRBJ1-4, with a possible D match to TRBD1 (5 bases). CDR3 length: 12 residues. Trimming left V 4 bases short and J 6 bases short, with 9 bases between. Looked up from germline, CDR1 is GTSNPN and CDR2 is SVGIG (reference sequence). The CDR3 loop reads CAWNRGDEKLFF. The CDR3, as DNA: TGTGCCTGGAACCGGGGGGATGAAAAACTGTTTTTT. The variable domain in full, with the rest retrieved from reference TRBV30 and TRBJ1-4, is SQTIHQWPATLVQPVGSPLSLECTVEGTSNPNLYWYRQAAGRGLQLLFYSVGIGQISSEVPQNLSASRPQDRQFILSSKKLLLSDSGFYLCAWNRGDEKLFFGSGTQLSVL.

The CDR3 DNA reads as TGCGCCAGCAGCTTGGGCCGAGGACAGGGAGTTGATGGCTACACCTTC. Translated: CASSLGRGQGVDGYTF. The J gene is TRBJ1-2, the V gene TRBV5-1; 8 nucleotides line up with TRBD1. V shed 0 bases, J shed 6 bases, and the junction held 10 bases outside the gene matches. CDR1 and CDR2 from the germline V gene are SGHRS and YFSETQ. The CDR3 sequence is 16 residues long.

The chain recombines TRBV3-1 (or the pseudogene TRBV3-2) with TRBJ1-6; D may be TRBD1 (6 bases). The CDR3 covers 16 residues. Trimming removed 4 bases at V and 5 bases at J, with 15 bases between. Per germline, CDR1 LGHDT and CDR2 YNNKEL (reference sequence). CDR3 protein: CASSPHGRQDNSPLHF. The CDR3 DNA is TGTGCCAGCAGCCCCCACGGCCGACAGGATAATTCACCCCTCCACTTT.

A few counts support this clone. This chain connects TRBV24-1 to TRBJ1-2; the D is unclear. Trimming removed 3 bases from V and 8 bases from J, with 9 bases in between. Germline values: CDR1 KGHDR, CDR2 SFDVKD. The CDR3 contains 12 residues. Written as DNA, the CDR3 is TGTGCCACCAGTGATCCAACAGAGGGCTACACCTTC. Translating gives CATSDPTEGYTF.

The rearrangement links TRBV6-6 to TRBJ1-2; 7 bases align to TRBD1. V shed 2 bases and J 8 bases; nucleotides not matched to a gene: 5. The CDR3 sequence is 13 residues long. Per the germline V gene, CDR1 is MNHNY and CDR2 is SVGAGI (reference sequence). The CDR3 is CASSYPRGEGYTF. As DNA, the CDR3 is TGTGCCAGCAGTTACCCCAGGGGGGAAGGCTACACCTTC.

This chain connects TRBV7-2 to TRBJ2-2; 8 bases are shared with TRBD2. In germline, CDR1 is SGHTA, CDR2 FQGNSA. The CDR3 is 14 amino acids. V lost 5 bases to trimming and J lost 4 bases; unmatched junction nucleotides: 3. In DNA, the CDR3 is TGTGCCAGCAGCATCGGGGGGGTCACCGGGGAGCTGTTTTTT. Protein product: CASSIGGVTGELFF.

This clone is a singleton in its sample. The V and J genes are TRBV28 and TRBJ1-5, with D hard to call. V dropped 4 bases and J dropped 0 bases, with 10 bases sitting between them. Germline CDR1 and CDR2: MDHEN and SYDVKM. The CDR3 consists of 15 residues. Here the CDR3 DNA reads TGTGCCAGCAGTTCTCCTTCCTCTAGCAATCAGCCCCAGCATTTT. Translating gives CASSSPSSSNQPQHF. The full variable domain, in which reference TRBV28 and TRBJ1-5 provide the parts outside the CDR3, is DVKVTQSSRYLVKRTGEKVFLECVQDMDHENMFWYRQDPGLGLRLIYFSYDVKMKEKGDIPEGYSVSREKKERFSLILESASTNQTSMYLCASSSPSSSNQPQHFGDGTRLSIL.

This chain joins TRBV5-6 and TRBJ2-5; 7 positions match TRBD2. Germline V gives CDR1 SGHDT, CDR2 YYEEEE. J lost 5 bases, V lost 4 bases, and 14 bases had no gene match. The CDR3 consists of 16 residues. The CDR3 sequence: CASSAGVSGLGETQYF. In DNA form, the CDR3 reads TGTGCCAGCAGCGCGGGGGTATCGGGGTTGGGGGAGACCCAGTACTTC.